Below, 19 T cell receptor beta chains from the same sample are listed, as sequenced in a study of blood T cells in healthy people across ages. A sample-barcoded 5' primer and a J-beta primer mix were used in a second PCR of about 7 to 12 cycles. MiXCR, applied by TCRdb to the 5' RACE reads, yields one record per CDR3 protein. The top ten clones hold around an eighth of a sample with approximately 880,000 distinct CDR3 sequences, roughly 48% of them seen once. Sequencing used blood. All receptors derive from a man aged 30 to 39 in good health.

The gene calls are TRBV9 and TRBJ1-6; unclear D gene. CDR1 SGDLS and CDR2 YYNGEE come from the germline V gene. This CDR3 comprises 17 residues. V dropped 0 bases and J dropped 1 base, with 11 bases sitting between them. The chain's CDR3 is CASSVATRRSYNSPLHF. The CDR3 DNA follows: TGTGCCAGCAGCGTAGCTACAAGGAGATCCTATAATTCACCCCTCCACTTT.

The chain recombines TRBV5-5 with TRBJ2-1; D not certain. Looked up from germline, CDR1 is SGHKS and CDR2 is YYEKEE (reference sequence). V was cut by 1 base and J by 1 base, with 9 bases left in between. The CDR3 loop spans 15 amino acids. The CDR3 here is CASSLRQLSYNEQFF. DNA for the CDR3: TGTGCCAGCAGCTTGAGGCAACTTTCCTACAATGAGCAGTTCTTC.

The V call is TRBV2, the J call TRBJ1-6, with a possible D match to TRBD1 (5 bases). V lost 6 bases and J lost 9, with 18 bases in between. The CDR3 length is 15 residues. Germline CDR1 and CDR2: SNHLY and FYNNEI. The chain's CDR3 is CASRPPGPRISPLHF. DNA of the CDR3: TGTGCCAGCAGGCCGCCGGGACCCCGGATTTCACCCCTCCACTTT. Looking up the rest from reference TRBV2 and TRBJ1-6 gives the full variable domain: EPEVTQTPSHQVTQMGQEVILRCVPISNHLYFYWYRQILGQKVEFLVSFYNNEISEKSEIFDDQFSVERPDGSNFTLKIRSTKLEDSAMYFCASRPPGPRISPLHFGNGTRLTVT.

V gene TRBV5-1 combines with J gene TRBJ1-1; TRBD1 is a possible D gene (5 bases). The CDR3 loop spans 13 amino acids. The germline V gene has CDR1 SGHRS and CDR2 YFSETQ. The ends were cut back, 4 bases at V and 3 bases at J, with 10 bases in the middle. The CDR3 DNA sequence: TGCGCCAGCAGCGTACAGGAGGACACTGAAGCTTTCTTT. Its protein product is CASSVQEDTEAFF.

This rearrangement joins TRBV30 to TRBJ2-3; the D gene is possibly TRBD1 (5 bases). This CDR3 has 12 residues. Trimming pared 4 bases from V and 7 bases from J, leaving 12 bases between. Germline V lookup: CDR1 GTSNPN, CDR2 SVGIG (reference sequence). The CDR3 region has the DNA TGTGCCTGGATATTGGGGCTAAATACGCAGTATTTT. Encoded protein: CAWILGLNTQYF.

This clonotype was seen more than once but under ten times. The rearrangement uses TRBV6-2 or TRBV6-3 and TRBJ2-7, with TRBD2 matching 8 bases. Germline V gene lookup returns CDR1 MNHEY and CDR2 SVGEGT. The CDR3 spans 16 residues. V gave up 8 bases and J gave up 0 bases; unmatched junction bases: 12. The chain's CDR3 is CASDTGGTQSSYEQYF. The CDR3 DNA is TGTGCCAGCGATACGGGGGGGACCCAGAGCTCCTACGAGCAGTACTTC.

The chain employs TRBV5-6 and TRBJ2-1; D tentatively fits TRBD1 or TRBD2 (5 bases each). The CDR3 contains 15 residues. Trimming took 3 bases from V and 7 from J, leaving 17 bases between them. Germline CDR1 and CDR2: SGHDT and YYEEEE. CDR3 bases: TGTGCCAGCAGCTACCGGCAGGGTTGGGGGAATGAGCAGTTCTTC. Its translation is CASSYRQGWGNEQFF.

This chain uses TRBV5-1 with TRBJ1-6; TRBD1 might be the D (6 bases). V shed 1 base and J shed 11 bases, with 16 bases lying between them. Germline CDR1 is SGHRS and CDR2 is YFSETQ. The CDR3 sequence is 15 residues long. The CDR3, as DNA: TGCGCCAGCAGCTTGATCACAGGGTCGGACCCACCCCTCCACTTT. It is translated as CASSLITGSDPPLHF.

The chain has TRBV20-1 and TRBJ2-6, with D possibly being TRBD1 (5 bases). V was shortened by 0 bases and J by 6 bases, with 12 bases between the two germline ends. The CDR3 consists of 15 residues. Germline lookup yields CDR1 DFQATT and CDR2 SNEGSKA (reference sequence). In DNA, the CDR3 is TGCAGTGCTAGAGATGAACAGGCCCCGGCCAACGTCCTGACTTTC. Translated, it gives CSARDEQAPANVLTF.

The CDR3 region is CASSLPGGANEQYF. The CDR3 region has the DNA TGTGCCAGCAGTCTTCCCGGGGGAGCCAACGAGCAGTACTTC. This rearrangement joins TRBV3-1 to TRBJ2-7; weak D call: TRBD2 (6 bases). This CDR3 region has 14 residues. Germline V gene data show CDR1 as LGHDT and CDR2 as YNNKEL (reference sequence). V lost 6 bases and J 5 bases, leaving 17 bases between the germline ends.

A few counts support this clonotype. V and J are TRBV9 and TRBJ2-5; D may be TRBD2 (7 bases). The CDR3 length is 15 residues. Trimming pared 0 bases from V and 11 bases from J, leaving 20 bases between. Per germline, CDR1 SGDLS and CDR2 YYNGEE. CDR3 residues: CASSVDGGPLGMQYF. The CDR3 DNA sequence: TGTGCCAGCAGCGTAGACGGGGGGCCGCTGGGGATGCAGTACTTC.

Only a few counts were recorded for this clonotype. The chain employs TRBV12-3 or TRBV12-4 and TRBJ2-5; TRBD2 matches 8 bases. The CDR3 has 15 residues. The V segment lost 3 bases and the J segment 3 bases; nucleotides outside the gene matches: 6. The DNA of the CDR3 is TGTGCCAGCAGTTTCGGGTCGGGAGGGAAAGAGACCCAGTACTTC. It translates to CASSFGSGGKETQYF.

The chain joins TRBV20-1 to TRBJ2-3; 7 bases are a match to TRBD1. The germline CDR1 and CDR2 sequences are DFQATT and SNEGSKA (reference sequence). The CDR3 totals 15 residues. After removal of 3 bases from V and 2 bases from J, the junction contained 8 bases not matched to a gene. CDR3 residues: CSASIEGAHTDTQYF. CDR3 DNA: TGCAGTGCTAGTATCGAGGGGGCACACACAGATACGCAGTATTTT.

The V call is TRBV6-6, the J call TRBJ2-3, with D hard to call. The ends were cut back, 4 bases at V and 2 bases at J, with 10 bases in the middle. Germline V gene sequence: CDR1 MNHNY, CDR2 SVGAGI (reference sequence). The CDR3 extends over 14 amino acids. The CDR3 DNA sequence: TGTGCCAGCAGTTCGCAAGCGTACACAGATACGCAGTATTTT. Protein: CASSSQAYTDTQYF.

This clonotype was seen a few times. The chain links TRBV7-2 to TRBJ2-7; TRBD2 matches 8 bases. Germline CDR1 is SGHTA and CDR2 is FQGNSA. The CDR3 spans 14 residues. The trim removed 5 bases at V and 3 bases at J, leaving 6 bases unmatched. The CDR3 region has the DNA TGTGCCAGCAGCCTTAGCGGGGCGAACTACGAGCAGTACTTC. This translates into CASSLSGANYEQYF.

This clonotype was picked up a small number of times. The V gene is TRBV29-1, the J gene TRBJ2-7; no clear D gene. Trimming took 4 bases from V and 3 from J, leaving 4 bases between them. CDR3 length equals 10 residues. Germline V gene sequence: CDR1 SQVTM, CDR2 ANQGSEA. CDR3 residues: CSVVLYEQYF. DNA of the CDR3: TGCAGCGTTGTACTCTACGAGCAGTACTTC.

The rearrangement joins TRBV2 to TRBJ2-5; 8 bases line up with TRBD1. CDR1 is SNHLY, CDR2 FYNNEI, per germline. This CDR3 spans 15 amino acids. Unmatched junction bases numbered 7, after V lost 4 bases and J lost 3 bases. The CDR3 sequence: CASSVNRGNKETQYF. CDR3 nucleotide sequence: TGTGCCAGCAGTGTAAACAGGGGGAACAAAGAGACCCAGTACTTC.

This clonotype has a handful of counts. The chain joins TRBV5-5 to TRBJ2-7, with D perhaps TRBD1 (6 bases). Germline V gene sequence: CDR1 SGHKS, CDR2 YYEKEE (reference sequence). The CDR3 spans 14 residues. V lost 4 bases, J lost 3 bases, and 14 bases lay in between. The CDR3 DNA reads TGTGCCAGCAGCCTTCAGGGGAAAGACTACGAGCAGTACTTC. Its protein is CASSLQGKDYEQYF.

The rearrangement links TRBV7-9 to TRBJ1-2; the D gene is possibly TRBD1 (5 bases). CDR3 length: 12 amino acids. CDR1 SEHNR and CDR2 FQNEAQ come from the germline V gene (reference sequence). The ends were cut back, 3 bases at V and 7 bases at J, with 9 bases in the middle. The CDR3 loop reads CASSFARAGYTF. In nucleotides, the CDR3 is TGTGCCAGCAGCTTTGCCAGGGCTGGCTACACCTTC.